The present entry profiles one TCR beta chain with its context. This entry belongs to a study of blood T cell repertoires in COVID-19. About the research overall: Collection of acute and convalescent COVID-19 samples took place in the United States, Italy and Spain. T cells, B-cell-depleted T cells, or PBMCs provided the cDNA or gDNA that served as material.

Per the authors' pipeline: How many nucleated cells were present was estimated from reference gene primer amplification. This table comes from immunoSEQ multiplex PCR, and its TCRdb copy is limited to in-frame clones, with some not included. The V and J calls and clone size are taken from that table; D and trimming were inferred from the DNA. This table has 200,000 or so clones, 82% appearing once. Germline values: CDR1 LGHDT, CDR2 YNNKEL (reference sequence). CDR3 size: 16 residues. Trimming cost V 1 base and J 0 bases, with 12 bases left between them. The rearrangement joins TRBV3-1 (or the pseudogene TRBV3-2) to TRBJ2-5; the D gene is possibly TRBD1 (6 bases). The clonotype comes from a woman aged 25 to 39 with acute or convalescent COVID-19. The sequenced sample consisted of peripheral blood. The CDR3, as DNA: TGTGCCAGCAGCCAAGGGGGGCCAGCGTACCAAGAGACCCAGTACTTC. It encodes CASSQGGPAYQETQYF.